The text below deals with one TCR beta chain. The ends were cut back, 1 base at V and 1 base at J, with 8 bases in the middle. This CDR3 is 14 amino acids long. Germline V gives CDR1 MNHEY, CDR2 SVGAGI. This entry is derived from a study of blood T cell repertoires in COVID-19. Study overall: From the United States, Italy and Spain came samples of acute and convalescent COVID-19.

The table came from immunoSEQ multiplex PCR; TCRdb's copy has only in-frame clones and leaves some out. Here the sample spans under 450,000 clones, about nine tenths being singletons. The sample comprised peripheral blood. This clonotype originated in a woman between 40 and 50 years old with COVID-19, enrolled during active disease. The V call is TRBV6-5, the J call TRBJ2-7; a possible D gene is TRBD1 (6 bases). The CDR3 DNA is TGTGCCAGCAGTTACTTTGACAGGTCCTACGAGCAGTACTTC. Encoded protein: CASSYFDRSYEQYF.